This entry features one T cell receptor beta chain sequence. Its target antigen remains unknown. No quality values exist for individual bases; no much larger clone is one base distant. This record belongs to a study of blood T cell repertoires in COVID-19 (TCRdb year 2020). At the level of the whole study: Samples from collaborators originated in the United States, Italy and Spain and spanned both the acute and convalescent phases of COVID-19. Samples were obtained from the ongoing ImmuneRACE study (first 160 participants) and from 1,254 subjects provided by 6 global collaborators. Where available, HLA class I and class II types were obtained from metadata supplied by the sample provider rather than from assay-based typing. Deeply sampled blood TCRbeta repertoires from subjects exposed to, actively infected with, or recovered from COVID-19 were included in the dataset. Nearly every sample came with metadata listing a de-identified subject ID, COVID-19 status, age in years and sex. The material from the prospective study consisted of cDNA or gDNA derived from T cells, B-cell-depleted T cells, or PBMCs. The repertoires were released in a freely available public database intended as a resource for research on the immune response to SARS-CoV-2.

The CDR3 spans 13 residues, from the cysteine through the phenylalanine. CDR3 DNA is the only sequence kept; it has 39 bases, read in frame from the first base. Looking up the germline V gene (reference sequence) yields CDR1 SGHNT and CDR2 YYREEE. V is pared back by 0 bases and J by 10 bases, with 11 bases lying between the germline termini. The full study reports these points: The amount of clinical and demographic metadata varied by source and participant and was provided uncurated.

Each collaborating institution followed its own protocols to collect whole blood in K2EDTA tubes. Collaborator samples were shipped for TCRbeta analysis as frozen whole blood, isolated PBMCs, or DNA extracted from either sample type. The immunoSEQ Assay, a bias-controlled multiplex PCR, was used to amplify TCRbeta CDR3 regions from genomic DNA. As for the authors' bioinformatics: Nucleated cell counts per sample were estimated from amplification of reference gene primers within the assay. Sequence reads were collapsed and filtered to measure the absolute abundance of every unique TCRbeta CDR3 rearrangement. Productive Simpson clonality was computed per sample as the square root of Simpson's diversity index over productive rearrangements. As stored in TCRdb, this immuneACCESS dataset retains in-frame rearrangements with V and J assigned. A fraction of the clones does not appear; measured against another copy, unresolved V genes explain less than half of the discrepancy, and the remainder lacks a known reason. D and trimming come from the DNA, and the V and J calls and clone size come from that table. This sample holds 350,000 to 450,000 clones; 85% were observed only once. Jointly, the top ten make up around 3.4% of the sample.

This receptor chain uses TRBV5-4 and TRBJ2-1, with no confident D gene call. The clonotype originates from a woman younger than 35 with acute or convalescent COVID-19. The sequenced material came from peripheral blood. In nucleotide form, the sequence is TGTGCCAGCAGCTTGGAGCCAGCGCAAGAGCAGTTCTTC. Its product reads: CASSLEPAQEQFF.